This TCR beta chain was observed in a study of blood T cell repertoires in COVID-19 (TCRdb year 2020). Looking at the study overall: Samples from collaborators originated in the United States, Italy and Spain and spanned both the acute and convalescent phases of COVID-19. The prospective study material was composed of cDNA or gDNA derived from T cells, B-cell-depleted T cells, or PBMCs. The dataset comprised deeply sampled blood TCRbeta repertoires from subjects exposed to, actively infected with, or recovered from COVID-19. The repertoires were released in a freely available public database intended as a resource for research on the immune response to SARS-CoV-2. Samples came from the ongoing ImmuneRACE study (first 160 participants) plus 1,254 subjects from 6 global collaborators. Nearly every sample came with metadata listing a de-identified subject ID, COVID-19 status, age in years and sex. Where available, HLA class I and class II types were taken from metadata supplied by the sample provider and were not determined by assay-based typing.

Another Seattle source contributed samples from volunteer blood donors who had recovered from COVID-19. Whole blood was collected in K2EDTA tubes by collaborating institutions according to the institutions' own protocols. For TCRbeta analysis, collaborator samples were shipped as frozen whole blood, as isolated PBMCs, or as DNA extracted from either sample type. On this clone itself: This clone's antigen is unknown. No much larger clone is present one base from it, and per-base qualities are unavailable.

The paper's findings and limits, for the study overall: How much clinical and demographic metadata was included differed by source and by participant, and the metadata was provided uncurated.

The immunoSEQ Assay, a bias-controlled multiplex PCR, was used to amplify TCRbeta CDR3 regions from genomic DNA. The study's own analysis went as follows. The number of nucleated cells in each sample was estimated from the amplification of reference gene primers within the assay. To quantify the absolute abundance of each unique TCRbeta CDR3 rearrangement, sequence reads were collapsed and filtered. Productive Simpson clonality was computed per sample as the square root of Simpson's diversity index over productive rearrangements. TCRdb mirrors the immuneACCESS table, restricted to in-frame sequences. Some clones are absent from its copies; in checked studies, under half trace to an unresolved V gene, and the reason for the others is unknown. V and J calls and clone size are as listed in that table; D and trimming were resolved from the DNA. This sample holds 250,000 or so clones; nearly 90% were observed only once. Around 4.6% of the sample rests with the top ten.

V was cut back by 2 bases and J by 6 bases, leaving a gap of 10 bases between them. CDR1 is given as ENHRY and CDR2 as SYGVKD, both from the germline V gene. Counted from cysteine to phenylalanine, this CDR3 has 13 amino acids. The DNA shown is the 39-base CDR3, in frame from base 1. Sequenced material: peripheral blood. This TCR was sampled from a woman aged 40-49 years who had recovered from COVID-19. The chain uses TRBV10-3 and TRBJ1-2; no D gene is confidently identified. CDR3 reads: CAISEVAENGYTF. The sequenced DNA: TGTGCCATCAGTGAGGTAGCAGAGAATGGCTACACCTTC.